One sample yielded the 32 T cell receptor beta chains listed below, sequenced in a study of tumor-infiltrating lymphocytes in primary liver carcinoma. Priming with a constant-region primer yielded TCR beta cDNA from roughly 490 ng total RNA. Sequencing libraries for TCR beta derived from three nested multiplex PCR rounds that used slightly modified ARM-PCR. The first two PCR rounds used TRBV1-TRBV30 primers with a Cbeta primer, around 10 cycles each. A single record per CDR3 protein comes from TCRdb applying MiXCR to the multiplex PCR reads. The table lists 300,000 to 350,000 distinct CDR3 sequences, less than 65% of them singletons. Germline DNA was also extracted, while the blood RNA originated from unsorted whole blood. The sequenced sample consisted of peripheral blood. The receptors originated from a middle-aged man with primary liver carcinoma and hepatitis B virus infection.

A remark on this clonotype: This could be a read error, since a much larger clone is one nucleotide away. This chain uses TRBV6-1 with TRBJ1-5; 9 nucleotides agree with TRBD1. This CDR3 is 16 amino acids long. Germline-derived CDR1 and CDR2 are MNHNS and SASEGT. The V and J ends lost 7 bases and 4 bases, in that order; junction bases with no gene match: 11. CDR3 residues: CASKREDRGANQPQHF. The CDR3 bases are TGTGCCAGCAAGAGGGAGGACAGGGGAGCTAATCAGCCCCAGCATTTT.

Concerning this clonotype: Being one base from a much bigger clone, this may be a read error. DNA of the CDR3: TGTGCCAGCATCAAGCTAGCCTCGCACAATGAGCAGTTCTTC. Translating gives CASIKLASHNEQFF. The rearrangement joins TRBV14 to TRBJ2-1; tentatively, D is TRBD2 (5 bases). With 7 bases removed from V and 5 bases from J, the gap between germline ends came to 15 bases. This CDR3 has 14 residues. The germline V gene has CDR1 SGHDN and CDR2 FVKESK.

This clonotype was recorded only once. This clone may be a read error of a much larger clone one base away. The chain carries TRBV4-2 and TRBJ2-5; 7 bases line up with TRBD1. This CDR3 region has 16 residues. CDR1 is LGHNA and CDR2 is YNFKEQ in the germline V gene. V was clipped by 1 base and J by 2 bases; unmatched bases: 7. Here the CDR3 reads CASSQGGARGQETQYF. CDR3 nucleotides: TGTGCCAGCAGCCAAGGTGGGGCCAGGGGGCAAGAGACCCAGTACTTC.

The rearrangement links TRBV6-6 to TRBJ1-4; 8 nucleotides match TRBD1. Germline CDR1 reads MNHNY; CDR2 reads SVGAGI (reference sequence). This CDR3 is 17 amino acids long. V trimming: 2 bases; J trimming: 0 bases; junction bases outside the gene matches: 5. CDR3 DNA: TGTGCCAGCAGTTACCTCGGGACAGGCGCAACTAATGAAAAACTGTTTTTT. Its protein product is CASSYLGTGATNEKLFF.

On this clonotype itself: The germline gene is not matched at one end of the junction; a read error may be the cause. J is TRBJ2-3 and V is TRBV11-2; TRBD1 might be the D (5 bases). The CDR3 totals 15 residues. Germline V gene sequence: CDR1 SGHAT, CDR2 FQNNGV. The DNA for the CDR3 is TGTGCCAGCAGCTTAGAACAGGCGAGCACAGATACGGAGCATTTT. Translating gives CASSLEQASTDTEHF.

The V call is TRBV11-2, the J call TRBJ1-5, with 7 bases aligning to TRBD1. V was clipped by 5 bases and J by 5 bases; unmatched bases: 3. Germline-derived CDR1 and CDR2 are SGHAT and FQNNGV. This CDR3 is 13 amino acids long. The CDR3 DNA reads as TGTGCCAGCAGCCAGGGGACAGATCAGCCCCAGCATTTT. This sequence encodes CASSQGTDQPQHF.

The chain combines TRBV7-9 with TRBJ2-1; D gene unclear. The ends were cut back, 3 bases at V and 0 bases at J, with 9 bases in the middle. The CDR3 length is 15 residues. The V gene's germline CDR1 is SEHNR and CDR2 FQNEAQ (reference sequence). For the CDR3, the DNA is TGTGCCAGCAGCTTTGCGGACCTCTCCTACAATGAGCAGTTCTTC. Encoded protein: CASSFADLSYNEQFF.

With regard to this clonotype: A read error is likely, as this CDR3 ends without the conserved phenylalanine or tryptophan. The chain combines TRBV4-1 with TRBJ2-5, with 9 nucleotides matching TRBD1. The CDR3 runs 16 residues. Germline CDR1 reads MGHRA; CDR2 reads YSYEKL. Here the CDR3 reads CARSQDTTGGQETQYS. The CDR3 DNA sequence: TGCGCCCGCAGCCAAGATACGACAGGGGGCCAAGAGACCCAGTACTCC.

Comments on this clonotype: The junction shows a germline mismatch at one end, possibly a read error. For the CDR3, the DNA is TGTGCCAGCAGCTTTACCAGAGGGCCGCCGAAGACCCATTACTTC. The encoded protein is CASSFTRGPPKTHYF. This chain connects TRBV11-2 to TRBJ2-5; D may be TRBD2 (5 bases). The germline CDR1 and CDR2 sequences are SGHAT and FQNNGV. The CDR3 runs 15 residues.

On this clonotype: Without the conserved terminal phenylalanine or tryptophan, this CDR3 likely stems from a read error. V gene TRBV11-1 combines with J gene TRBJ2-7; D might be TRBD1 (5 bases). Germline V gene data show CDR1 as SGHAT and CDR2 as FQDESV (reference sequence). CDR3 size: 14 residues. The CDR3 nucleotides are TGTGCTAGCAGCACCAGGGCCTCCTCCCACGAGCAGTACTCC. This encodes CASSTRASSHEQYS.

The V and J genes are TRBV4-2 and TRBJ2-2, with 7 bases aligning to TRBD1. The trim removed 8 bases at V and 8 bases at J, leaving 17 bases unmatched. There are 16 residues in the CDR3. The germline gives CDR1 LGHNA, CDR2 YNFKEQ. The DNA for the CDR3 is TGTGCCAGCGGGCAAGTAAGGGACAGCTCGAGGGGGGAGCTGTTTTTT. Its translation: CASGQVRDSSRGELFF.

For this clonotype: A read error may produce the germline difference seen at one junction end. The chain has TRBV4-3 and TRBJ2-7; maybe TRBD2 (5 bases). The CDR3 is made up of 13 amino acids. Germline values: CDR1 LGHNA, CDR2 YSLEER. The CDR3 DNA reads TGCGCCAGCAGGCAAGATCCCGGACTTCGACAGTACTTC. It encodes CASRQDPGLRQYF.

V and J are TRBV7-9 and TRBJ1-4; the match to TRBD1 covers 7 bases. This CDR3 comprises 13 residues. V gave up 5 bases and J gave up 8 bases; unmatched junction bases: 5. Germline CDR1 SEHNR, CDR2 FQNEAQ (reference sequence). As DNA, the CDR3 is TGTGCCAGCAGCAGAGACAGGGTGGAAAAACTGTTTTTT. Translated: CASSRDRVEKLFF.

In this sample, this clonotype turned up many times. The genes are TRBV6-5 and TRBJ2-2; D ambiguous. CDR1 and CDR2 (germline): MNHEY, SVGAGI. The V and J ends lost 6 bases and 4 bases respectively, with 6 bases between them. There are 12 residues in the CDR3. The CDR3 DNA reads TGTGCCAGCAGCTCTGGCACCGGGGAGCTGTTTTTT. Translation gives CASSSGTGELFF.

The J gene is TRBJ2-7, the V gene TRBV28; 14 nucleotides match TRBD2. Trimming at V came to 5 bases and at J to 3 bases, leaving 6 bases not matched to a gene. Germline lookup yields CDR1 MDHEN and CDR2 SYDVKM. The CDR3 consists of 16 residues. The CDR3 sequence is CASSETSGRAFYEQYF. In DNA, the CDR3 is TGTGCCAGCAGTGAGACTAGCGGGAGGGCGTTCTACGAGCAGTACTTC.

This clonotype was observed many times. V is TRBV6-1 and J is TRBJ1-1; D remains ambiguous. The germline V gene encodes CDR1 MNHNS and CDR2 SASEGT. With 6 bases removed from V and 4 bases from J, the gap between germline ends came to 15 bases. The CDR3 has 14 amino acids. The CDR3 loop is CASSPRWESTEAFF. CDR3 bases: TGTGCCAGCAGCCCAAGGTGGGAGTCCACTGAAGCTTTCTTT.

In the case of this clonotype: This likely comes from a read error, as the CDR3 has no conserved phenylalanine or tryptophan at its end. V is TRBV29-1 and J is TRBJ2-7, with 7 positions matching TRBD1. This CDR3 has 13 residues. The germline V gene encodes CDR1 SQVTM and CDR2 ANQGSEA. The CDR3 protein is CNVSTGEPYEQYL. The DNA for the CDR3 is TGCAACGTGTCAACAGGGGAACCCTACGAGCAGTACCTC.

There are many counts of this clonotype. The rearrangement joins TRBV4-3 to TRBJ2-1, with 8 bases identical to TRBD2. V lost 4 bases, J lost 6 bases, and 11 bases stayed unmatched. Germline CDR1 and CDR2: LGHNA and YSLEER. There are 16 residues in the CDR3. The CDR3: CASSPGAGGYGNEQFF. CDR3 in DNA: TGCGCCAGCAGCCCCGGGGCGGGAGGATACGGCAATGAGCAGTTCTTC.

Comment on this clonotype: Germline and junction disagree at one end, which may indicate a read error. This rearrangement joins TRBV11-2 to TRBJ2-7, with D possibly being TRBD1 or TRBD2 (5 bases each). The CDR3 has 17 residues. Germline V lookup: CDR1 SGHAT, CDR2 FQNNGV. This CDR3 is CASSLVHGSWDALQADF. The DNA of the CDR3 is TGTGCCAGCAGCTTAGTCCATGGTTCTTGGGACGCACTACAGGCGGACTTC.

This chain joins TRBV2 and TRBJ2-1; 11 bases match TRBD2. The CDR3 totals 15 residues. Looked up from germline, CDR1 is SNHLY and CDR2 is FYNNEI. V shed 6 bases and J 7 bases; nucleotides not matched to a gene: 8. CDR3 in DNA: TGTGCCAGCAGGAGGGGGACTAGCGGAACTAATGAGCAGTTCTTC. Protein sequence: CASRRGTSGTNEQFF.

The rearrangement uses TRBV11-2 and TRBJ2-1; tentatively, D is TRBD2 (5 bases). V was clipped by 1 base and J by 4 bases, with 14 bases between them. This CDR3 is built from 16 residues. Germline V gives CDR1 SGHAT, CDR2 FQNNGV. CDR3 DNA sequence: TGTGCCAGCAGCTTAGTTCGGACTCCCCCATACAATGAGCAGTTCTTC. Its translation is CASSLVRTPPYNEQFF.

Turning to this clonotype: Germline and junction disagree at one end, which may indicate a read error. The chain couples TRBV7-8 to TRBJ2-1; possible D gene TRBD1, 5 bases. The CDR3 runs 17 residues. Germline V gene lookup returns CDR1 SGHVS and CDR2 FQNEAQ. The CDR3 here is CANSSPLGQGRRNEQFF. The CDR3, as DNA: TGTGCCAACAGCTCCCCTTTAGGGCAGGGCCGGCGGAATGAGCAGTTCTTC.

In the case of this clonotype: An end of the junction differs from the germline gene, which may be a read error. The chain carries TRBV11-2 and TRBJ2-2; TRBD1 is a possible D gene (6 bases). Germline V gene sequence: CDR1 SGHAT, CDR2 FQNNGV. The CDR3 extends over 14 amino acids. The CDR3, as DNA: TGTGCTAGCAGCTTAGATCAGGGGACCGGGGAGCTGTTTTTT. Protein sequence: CASSLDQGTGELFF.

This clonotype was found many times. The chain links TRBV14 to TRBJ2-7; TRBD1 is a possible D gene (5 bases). The V gene lost 4 bases and the J gene lost 6 bases, with 10 bases spanning the gap. The germline gives CDR1 SGHDN, CDR2 FVKESK. CDR3 length: 12 amino acids. CDR3 coding DNA: TGTGCCAGCAGCCGCGGAAGGGGCGAGCAGTACTTC. It yields the protein CASSRGRGEQYF. Full variable domain (rest looked up from reference TRBV14 and TRBJ2-7): EAGVTQFPSHSVIEKGQTVTLRCDPISGHDNLYWYRRVMGKEIKFLLHFVKESKQDESGMPNNRFLAERTGGTYSTLKVQPAELEDSGVYFCASSRGRGEQYFGPGTRLTVT.

As for this clonotype: At one boundary the junction diverges from the germline segment, which might be a read error. V is TRBV6-6 and J is TRBJ1-4, with D unclear. In germline, CDR1 is MNHNY, CDR2 SVGAGI (reference sequence). The CDR3 is 14 residues long. This CDR3 is CASNWAPGNEKLFF. The CDR3 bases are TGTGCCAGCAACTGGGCCCCCGGTAATGAGAAACTGTTTTTT.

J is TRBJ1-2 and V is TRBV2; D may be TRBD1 (5 bases). Germline V lookup: CDR1 SNHLY, CDR2 FYNNEI. V was clipped by 3 bases and J by 5 bases, with 10 bases between them. This CDR3 region has 13 residues. CDR3 sequence reads: CASSDTREYGYTF. The CDR3, as DNA: TGTGCCAGCAGTGACACCAGGGAGTATGGCTACACCTTC.

A remark on this clonotype: One base away lies a much larger clone, so this may be a sequencing read error. This CDR3 is missing its conserved last phenylalanine or tryptophan, likely due to a read error. J is TRBJ2-7 and V is TRBV6-5; the D is unclear. The germline V and J ends were trimmed by 4 bases and 8 bases, with 12 bases remaining between them. Germline loops: CDR1 MNHEY, CDR2 SVGAGI. The CDR3 sequence is 12 residues long. CDR3 sequence reads: CASSSETTKQYL. The CDR3 region has the DNA TGTGCCAGCAGTTCCGAGACAACTAAGCAGTACCTC.

Note on this clonotype: Germline is not matched at one junction end, which may reflect a read error. The chain links TRBV29-1 to TRBJ2-5, with no clear D. The germline CDR1 and CDR2 sequences are SQVTM and ANQGSEA. There are 16 residues in the CDR3. The CDR3 DNA is TGCAGCGTCGCCTCCCCACTGGCGGTGGTCCAAGAGACCCAGCACTTC. Translated, it gives CSVASPLAVVQETQHF.

This CDR3 reads CASSLYYEKLFF. The CDR3 DNA reads as TGTGCCAGCAGTTTGTATTATGAAAAACTGTTTTTT. The gene calls are TRBV28 and TRBJ1-4; no reliable D call. This CDR3 contains 12 residues. The V and J ends lost 3 bases and 6 bases respectively, with 5 bases between them. CDR1 is MDHEN and CDR2 is SYDVKM in the germline V gene.

With regard to this clonotype: Just one base apart from a much larger clone, this may be a read error. This chain links TRBV6-1 with TRBJ2-7; possible D gene TRBD2, 6 bases. Trimming removed 9 bases at V and 5 bases at J, with 20 bases between. CDR3 size: 14 residues. Per germline, CDR1 MNHNS and CDR2 SASEGT. The CDR3 DNA reads TGTGCCAGAAGTCCCAGGGAGGAATACCACGAGCAGTACTTC. It translates to CARSPREEYHEQYF.

V usage is TRBV7-3 and J usage is TRBJ1-1; D gene uncertain. The CDR3 spans 15 residues. Germline V CDR1 and CDR2: SGHTA, FQGTGA. The V end was cut by 5 bases, the J end by 6 bases, with 19 bases between. The CDR3 protein is CASSRTANLGAEAFF. DNA for the CDR3: TGTGCCAGCAGCCGAACTGCGAACTTGGGTGCTGAAGCTTTCTTT.

The chain links TRBV12-3 or TRBV12-4 to TRBJ1-1; 7 bases fit TRBD1. The CDR3 covers 16 residues. V lost 3 bases, J lost 4 bases, and 11 bases stayed unmatched. CDR3 sequence: CASSFSPGQWSTEAFF. CDR3 bases: TGTGCCAGCAGTTTCTCCCCGGGACAGTGGTCCACTGAAGCTTTCTTT.